This T cell receptor beta chain was found in a study of blood T cell repertoires in COVID-19. Looking at the study overall: Nucleic acid was either cDNA or gDNA, and it came from T cells, B-cell-depleted T cells, or PBMCs.

CDR3 length equals 12 residues. Per the germline V gene, CDR1 is MGHDK and CDR2 is SYGVNS. V lost 8 bases and J 2 bases, leaving 6 bases between the germline ends. Under the authors' procedure: Nucleated cell counts were estimated from reference gene primer amplification. Assay used: immunoSEQ multiplex PCR; TCRdb lists only in-frame clones, some missing. V, J and clone size are those of that table, while D and trimming were read from the DNA. This table has fewer than 150,000 clones, 85% to 90% appearing once. This sequence was found in a man aged 45-60 years with active or convalescent COVID-19. The V gene is TRBV25-1, the J gene TRBJ2-2; D gene uncertain. The sequenced sample consisted of peripheral blood. The CDR3 spells CASALNTGELFF. The DNA of the CDR3 is TGTGCCAGCGCCCTAAACACCGGGGAGCTGTTTTTT. Full variable domain (rest looked up from reference TRBV25-1 and TRBJ2-2): EADIYQTPRYLVIGTGKKITLECSQTMGHDKMYWYQQDPGMELHLIHYSYGVNSTEKGDLSSESTVSRIRTEHFPLTLESARPSHTSQYLCASALNTGELFFGEGSRLTVL.